Presented here are 5 T cell receptor beta chains from one specimen sequenced in a study of blood T cell repertoires in COVID-19. TCRdb keeps only in-frame clones here, not all; method: immunoSEQ multiplex PCR. The table has roughly 200,000 clones, about 84% seen once. Sequencing was done on a sample of peripheral blood. The receptors shown here come from a woman aged 80 or over with acute or convalescent COVID-19.

The chain combines TRBV18 with TRBJ1-5; 8 bases are a match to TRBD1. Germline values: CDR1 KGHSH, CDR2 LQKENI. This CDR3 has 15 amino acids. V was pared by 3 bases and J by 7 bases, with 8 bases of the junction left unmatched. Here the CDR3 DNA reads TGTGCCAGCTCACCCCAGACAGGGGAGGGGCAGCCCCAGCATTTT. Its protein product is CASSPQTGEGQPQHF.

This clone showed up just a few times. The V call is TRBV7-3, the J call TRBJ2-2; D may be TRBD1 (6 bases). Germline loops: CDR1 SGHTA, CDR2 FQGTGA. V was cut by 5 bases and J by 7 bases, with 14 bases left in between. The CDR3 runs 14 residues. CDR3 coding DNA: TGTGCCAGCAGCCCGACGACAGGAGTCGGGGAGCTGTTTTTT. It translates to CASSPTTGVGELFF.

The rearrangement joins TRBV12-3 or TRBV12-4 to TRBJ1-2; D is uncertain. The CDR3 is 12 residues long. The V end lost 6 bases, the J end lost 7 bases, and 12 bases lay between the germline ends. The CDR3 protein is CASSRGMPGYTF. CDR3 coding DNA: TGTGCCAGCAGCCGAGGGATGCCTGGCTACACCTTC.

The genes are TRBV9 and TRBJ2-7; 9 bases agree with TRBD1. This CDR3 is 15 amino acids long. Germline V gene lookup returns CDR1 SGDLS and CDR2 YYNGEE. With 0 bases clipped from V and 6 bases from J, the junction kept 7 bases outside the gene matches. CDR3: CASSVDPWTGVEQYF. The DNA for the CDR3 is TGTGCCAGCAGCGTAGACCCCTGGACAGGGGTCGAGCAGTACTTC.

This clone turned up a few times. The CDR3 sequence is CASRYLSQPQHF. DNA of the CDR3: TGTGCCAGCAGGTACTTAAGTCAGCCCCAGCATTTT. The V and J genes are TRBV2 and TRBJ1-5; D is unresolved. Between the trimmed V and J ends, which lost 6 bases and 6 bases, there was a span of 9 bases. This CDR3 has 12 residues. The germline CDR1 and CDR2 sequences are SNHLY and FYNNEI.